This T cell receptor beta chain was documented in a study of blood T cell repertoires in COVID-19. Background on the study: PBMCs, B-cell-depleted T cells, or T cells provided the cDNA or gDNA that made up the material.

The CDR3 has 14 amino acids. Germline CDR1 reads SGHRS; CDR2 reads YFSETQ. Trimming cost V 1 base and J 8 bases, with 13 bases left between them. Original processing methods: Amplifying reference gene primers gave estimates of nucleated cell counts. Only in-frame clones appear in the TCRdb table, and some are missing; sequencing was by immunoSEQ multiplex PCR. V, J and clone size are taken as reported in that table, and D and trimming were inferred from the DNA itself. The sample consists of 85,000 to 130,000 clones, approximately 89% of them appearing once. The specimen sequenced was peripheral blood. The clonotype comes from a man aged 55 to 70 with acute or convalescent COVID-19. The rearrangement uses TRBV5-1 and TRBJ1-3; D is possibly TRBD1 (5 bases). CDR3 coding DNA: TGCGCCAGCAGCTTGATCGGACCGGGGGACACCATATATTTT. Its translation: CASSLIGPGDTIYF.